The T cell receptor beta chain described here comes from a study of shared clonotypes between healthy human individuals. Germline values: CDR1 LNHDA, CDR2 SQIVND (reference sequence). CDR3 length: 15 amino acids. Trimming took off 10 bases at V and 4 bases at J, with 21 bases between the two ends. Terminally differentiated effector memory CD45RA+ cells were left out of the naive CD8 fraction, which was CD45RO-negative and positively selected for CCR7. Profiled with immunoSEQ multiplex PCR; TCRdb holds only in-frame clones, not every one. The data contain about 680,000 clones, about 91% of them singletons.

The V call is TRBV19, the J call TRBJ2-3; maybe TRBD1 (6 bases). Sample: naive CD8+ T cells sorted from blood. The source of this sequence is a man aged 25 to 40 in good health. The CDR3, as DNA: TGTGCCACTTCAAGAGACTCAGGGGTCGCAGATACGCAGTATTTT. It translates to CATSRDSGVADTQYF.